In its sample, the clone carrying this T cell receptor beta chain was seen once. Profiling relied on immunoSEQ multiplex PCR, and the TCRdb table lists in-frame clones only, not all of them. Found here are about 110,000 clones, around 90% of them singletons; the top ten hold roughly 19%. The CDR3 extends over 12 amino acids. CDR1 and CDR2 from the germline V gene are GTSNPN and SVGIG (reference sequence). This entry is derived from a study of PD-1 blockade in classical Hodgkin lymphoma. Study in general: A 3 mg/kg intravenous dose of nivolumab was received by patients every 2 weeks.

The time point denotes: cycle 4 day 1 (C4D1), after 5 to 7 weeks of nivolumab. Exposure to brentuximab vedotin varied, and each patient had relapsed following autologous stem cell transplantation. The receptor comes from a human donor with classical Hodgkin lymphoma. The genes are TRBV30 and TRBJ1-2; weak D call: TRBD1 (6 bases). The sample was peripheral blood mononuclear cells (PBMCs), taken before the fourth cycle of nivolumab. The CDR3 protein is CGLRGLGYGYTF. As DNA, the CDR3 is TGTGGCCTGCGGGGGCTGGGGTATGGCTACACCTTC.